The subject of this entry is one T cell receptor beta chain. Its specificity is unknown. This specimen comes from a study of cytomegalovirus exposure and HLA in healthy donors. Study conclusions and caveats: An ancestry cluster, one associated with Asian ancestry, reportedly showed fewer N-insertions than the approximately 700-donor mean in a later analysis. Accurate HLA-A and HLA-B prediction from TCR beta sequences was reported for most subjects.

The PCR used 60 Vbeta and 13 Jbeta primers. The assay was immunoSEQ multiplex PCR, and TCRdb's table has in-frame clones only and misses some. The repertoire holds 120,000 or so clones, roughly 77% seen once, with roughly 2% in the top ten. The CDR3 extends over 14 amino acids. Germline V gene lookup returns CDR1 LGHNA and CDR2 YNFKEQ. With 0 bases clipped from V and 2 bases from J, the junction kept 1 base outside the gene matches. Sequenced: PBMCs. V usage is TRBV4-2 and J usage is TRBJ2-7; 7 positions match TRBD1. This sequence originates from a man aged 18 to 30 in good health and CMV-seronegative. CDR3 sequence: CASSQDGTAYEQYF. The DNA of the CDR3 is TGTGCCAGCAGCCAAGATGGGACAGCCTACGAGCAGTACTTC.